The 10 T cell receptor beta chains presented below share a single source sample, sequenced in a study of neurological immune-mediated disorders. TCRdb independently ran MiXCR on the 5' RACE reads; one entry per CDR3 protein. This repertoire shows approximately 40,000 distinct CDR3 sequences, 12% found once; its top ten account for around 1.3%. Material: PBMCs. All receptors come from a female donor in good health.

This clonotype was seen ten or more times. The chain uses TRBV9 and TRBJ2-5; a weak D match, TRBD1 (5 bases). Trimming cost V 0 bases and J 2 bases, with 8 bases left between them. CDR1 is SGDLS, CDR2 YYNGEE, per germline. This CDR3 is 14 amino acids long. CDR3 sequence (DNA): TGTGCCAGCAGCGTAGCCCAGGGACAAGAGACCCAGTACTTC. Translation gives CASSVAQGQETQYF. Full variable domain (remainder filled in from reference TRBV9 and TRBJ2-5): DSGVTQTPKHLITATGQRVTLRCSPRSGDLSVYWYQQSLDQGLQFLIQYYNGEERAKGNILERFSAQQFPDLHSELNLSSLELGDSALYFCASSVAQGQETQYFGPGTRLLVL.

This clonotype was counted ten times or more. J is TRBJ1-1 and V is TRBV5-1; D possibly corresponds to TRBD1 (5 bases). Germline V gene lookup returns CDR1 SGHRS and CDR2 YFSETQ. Trimming shortened V by 3 bases and J by 5 bases, and 17 bases separated the two germline ends. This CDR3 contains 15 residues. This chain's CDR3 is CASSSRLGGGTEAFF. CDR3 bases: TGCGCCAGCAGCTCAAGACTGGGGGGGGGGACTGAAGCTTTCTTT.

This clonotype showed up many times. This chain uses TRBV7-8 with TRBJ2-5; D is unresolved. The CDR3 runs to 12 residues. Trimming took off 1 base at V and 4 bases at J, with 4 bases between the two ends. CDR1 and CDR2 from the germline V gene are SGHVS and FQNEAQ. The CDR3 reads CASSLDGETQYF. As DNA, the CDR3 is TGTGCCAGCAGCTTAGATGGAGAGACCCAGTACTTC.

This clonotype was detected many times. This chain's CDR3 is CGFEGNTGELFF. CDR3 bases: TGCGGGTTTGAGGGGAACACCGGGGAGCTGTTTTTT. The rearrangement uses TRBV20-1 and TRBJ2-2; perhaps TRBD2 as D (5 bases). Per the germline V gene, CDR1 is DFQATT and CDR2 is SNEGSKA (reference sequence). The CDR3 consists of 12 residues.

This clonotype was detected ten times or more. V is TRBV24-1 and J is TRBJ1-1; D not certain. V lost 3 bases and J 1 base, leaving 2 bases between the germline ends. This CDR3 contains 12 residues. Germline assignment: CDR1 KGHDR and CDR2 SFDVKD. DNA for the CDR3: TGTGCCACCAGTGATGGGAACACTGAAGCTTTCTTT. Protein product: CATSDGNTEAFF.

This chain connects TRBV5-6 to TRBJ2-1; 8 nucleotides match TRBD1. The germline V gene encodes CDR1 SGHDT and CDR2 YYEEEE. Trimming cost V 7 bases and J 8 bases; bases outside gene matches: 14. This CDR3 contains 15 residues. The CDR3 sequence is CASLDTGQVFHEQFF. The CDR3 DNA sequence: TGTGCCAGCTTGGATACGGGACAGGTGTTCCATGAGCAGTTCTTC.

Only a few counts were recorded for this clonotype. The chain is built from TRBV5-1 and TRBJ2-3, with a tentative D call TRBD2 (5 bases). The CDR3 runs to 12 residues. V lost 4 bases and J 11 bases, leaving 14 bases between the germline ends. Germline V gene sequence: CDR1 SGHRS, CDR2 YFSETQ. CDR3 nucleotide sequence: TGCGCCAGCAGCCCCGGGCTGCGGGTGCAGTATTTT. It codes for CASSPGLRVQYF.

This clonotype was recorded many times. The CDR3: CASSLETGYNQPQHF. CDR3 bases: TGTGCCAGCAGCTTGGAGACAGGGTACAATCAGCCCCAGCATTTT. This chain links TRBV5-5 with TRBJ1-5; 7 bases align to TRBD1. CDR3 length equals 15 residues. CDR1 and CDR2 from the germline V gene are SGHKS and YYEKEE (reference sequence). V lost 0 bases to trimming and J lost 3 bases; unmatched junction nucleotides: 3.

This clonotype was found many times. The rearrangement joins TRBV9 to TRBJ2-1, with 9 bases aligning to TRBD1. Unmatched junction bases numbered 2, after V lost 2 bases and J lost 2 bases. CDR1 is SGDLS, CDR2 YYNGEE, per germline. The CDR3 is made up of 15 amino acids. The CDR3 nucleotides read TGTGCCAGCAGCGTCCGGGACAGGGCCTACAATGAGCAGTTCTTC. It specifies CASSVRDRAYNEQFF.

Ten or more counts support this clonotype. The rearrangement links TRBV29-1 to TRBJ2-1; 10 bases fit TRBD2. Per the germline V gene, CDR1 is SQVTM and CDR2 is ANQGSEA. The V segment lost 3 bases and the J segment 9 bases; nucleotides outside the gene matches: 8. This CDR3 is built from 14 residues. The CDR3 loop is CSVDLASGRVEQFF. The CDR3 DNA reads as TGCAGCGTTGACTTGGCTAGCGGGAGAGTTGAGCAGTTCTTC.